The 9 T cell receptor beta chains reported below all come from one sample, sequenced in a study of Graves' ophthalmopathy and Graves' hyperthyroidism. Transcripts of RNA were the source for amplifying TCR beta CDR3 regions. HTBI primers were employed in first-round RT-PCR, then a second-round multiplex PCR followed. Via MiXCR, TCRdb re-called the multiplex PCR reads, giving one row per CDR3 protein. Among 600,000 to 650,000 distinct CDR3 sequences listed, approximately 21% were seen once. Sequencing was done on a sample of peripheral blood. The receptors shown here come from a woman in her late teens or twenties with stable Graves' hyperthyroidism. Some clones in this sample may be carry-over from other donors' samples.

In this sample, this clonotype turned up many times. The chain employs TRBV30 and TRBJ1-6, with 8 bases lining up with TRBD1. Germline assignment: CDR1 GTSNPN and CDR2 SVGIG (reference sequence). V shed 3 bases and J 7 bases; nucleotides not matched to a gene: 5. The CDR3 spans 14 residues. The CDR3 nucleotides read TGTGCCTGGAGCCTCACAGGGGGGAATTCACCCCTCCACTTT. It is translated as CAWSLTGGNSPLHF.

The chain couples TRBV30 to TRBJ2-7; the match to TRBD1 covers 7 bases. The CDR3 is 13 residues long. V gave up 2 bases and J gave up 4 bases; unmatched junction bases: 5. Germline V gives CDR1 GTSNPN, CDR2 SVGIG (reference sequence). CDR3 sequence (DNA): TGTGCCTGGAGTAACAGGGGTCGATACGAGCAGTACTTC. Protein: CAWSNRGRYEQYF.

The CDR3 protein is CASSLKTDGRGETQYF. The CDR3 DNA reads TGTGCCAGCAGCCTCAAGACAGACGGGAGGGGAGAGACCCAGTACTTC. The chain carries TRBV13 and TRBJ2-5, with 8 bases that match TRBD2. The CDR3 runs 16 residues. CDR1 and CDR2 from the germline V gene are PRHDT and FYEKMQ (reference sequence). The V segment lost 5 bases and the J segment 4 bases; nucleotides outside the gene matches: 12.

This clonotype was observed a few times. The J gene is TRBJ1-5, the V gene TRBV12-3 or TRBV12-4, with D unresolved. CDR3 length: 14 amino acids. V was pared by 5 bases and J by 7 bases, with 15 bases between. CDR3 protein: CASSPTGGMQPQHF. In DNA, the CDR3 is TGTGCCAGCAGTCCCACTGGTGGGATGCAGCCCCAGCATTTT.

In this sample, this clonotype turned up many times. The chain recombines TRBV6-1 with TRBJ1-3; D call uncertain. Trimming stripped 4 bases from V and 0 bases from J, with 10 bases between. The germline CDR1 and CDR2 sequences are MNHNS and SASEGT. This CDR3 comprises 15 residues. CDR3 protein: CASSVAVDSGNTIYF. CDR3 in DNA: TGTGCCAGCAGTGTCGCGGTTGACTCTGGAAACACCATATATTTT.

The chain carries TRBV15 and TRBJ1-5; 7 bases map to TRBD1. This CDR3 is built from 14 residues. Germline V gene sequence: CDR1 LNHNV, CDR2 YYDKDF (reference sequence). After removal of 5 bases from V and 5 bases from J, the junction contained 6 bases not matched to a gene. CDR3 sequence reads: CATSYGQEDQPQHF. As DNA, the CDR3 is TGTGCCACCAGCTACGGACAGGAGGATCAGCCCCAGCATTTT. The full variable domain, with the rest looked up from reference TRBV15 and TRBJ1-5, is DAMVIQNPRYQVTQFGKPVTLSCSQTLNHNVMYWYQQKSSQAPKLLFHYYDKDFNNEADTPDNFQSRRPNTSFCFLDIRSPGLGDTAMYLCATSYGQEDQPQHFGDGTRLSIL.

This clonotype was found many times. The CDR3, as DNA: TGTGCCAGCAGTTTCCCCACTAGCGGGAGTTGGAGAGAGACCCAGTACTTC. Amino acids: CASSFPTSGSWRETQYF. The chain links TRBV28 to TRBJ2-5, with 11 bases identical to TRBD2. The V and J ends lost 3 bases and 4 bases, in that order; junction bases with no gene match: 10. The CDR3 has 17 residues. CDR1 and CDR2 from the germline V gene are MDHEN and SYDVKM.

This clonotype came up many times. The V and J genes are TRBV6-2 or TRBV6-3 and TRBJ1-5, with TRBD1 matching 8 bases. The CDR3 consists of 13 residues. Germline values: CDR1 MNHEY, CDR2 SVGEGT. With 6 bases clipped from V and 6 bases from J, the junction kept 4 bases outside the gene matches. DNA for the CDR3: TGTGCCAGCAGGAGACAGGGGAGTCAGCCCCAGCATTTT. Amino acid sequence: CASRRQGSQPQHF.

This clonotype was counted ten times or more. J is TRBJ1-5 and V is TRBV12-3 or TRBV12-4; 10 bases are a match to TRBD1. Losses at the gene ends were 5 bases for V and 1 base for J; bases not matched to a gene: 5. This CDR3 contains 16 residues. This CDR3 is CASSPGQGVSNQPQHF. CDR3 coding DNA: TGTGCCAGCAGTCCCGGACAGGGGGTAAGCAATCAGCCCCAGCATTTT.